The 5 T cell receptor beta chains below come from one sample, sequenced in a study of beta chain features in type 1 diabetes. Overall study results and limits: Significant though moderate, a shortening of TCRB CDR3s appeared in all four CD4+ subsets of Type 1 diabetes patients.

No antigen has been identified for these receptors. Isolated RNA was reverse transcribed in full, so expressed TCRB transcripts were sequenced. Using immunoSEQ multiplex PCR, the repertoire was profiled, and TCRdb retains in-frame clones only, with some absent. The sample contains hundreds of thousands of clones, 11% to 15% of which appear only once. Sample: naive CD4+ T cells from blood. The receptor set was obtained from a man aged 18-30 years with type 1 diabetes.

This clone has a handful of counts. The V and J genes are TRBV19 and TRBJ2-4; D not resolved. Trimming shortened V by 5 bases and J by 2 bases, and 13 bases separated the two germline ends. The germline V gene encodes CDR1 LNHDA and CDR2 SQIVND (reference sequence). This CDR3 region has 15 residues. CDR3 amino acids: CASSPLDGPKNIQYF. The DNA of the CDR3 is TGTGCCAGTAGTCCGCTGGACGGACCCAAAAACATTCAGTACTTC. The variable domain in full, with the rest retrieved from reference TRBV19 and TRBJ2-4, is DGGITQSPKYLFRKEGQNVTLSCEQNLNHDAMYWYRQDPGQGLRLIYYSQIVNDFQKGDIAEGYSVSREKKESFPLTVTSAQKNPTAFYLCASSPLDGPKNIQYFGAGTRLSVL.

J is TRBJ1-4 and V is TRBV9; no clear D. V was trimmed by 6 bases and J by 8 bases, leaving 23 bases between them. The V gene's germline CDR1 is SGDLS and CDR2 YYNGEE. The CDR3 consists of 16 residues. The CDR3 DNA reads TGTGCCAGCAACGGTGGACCGGGCCAAAACGGGGAAAAACTGTTTTTT. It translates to CASNGGPGQNGEKLFF.

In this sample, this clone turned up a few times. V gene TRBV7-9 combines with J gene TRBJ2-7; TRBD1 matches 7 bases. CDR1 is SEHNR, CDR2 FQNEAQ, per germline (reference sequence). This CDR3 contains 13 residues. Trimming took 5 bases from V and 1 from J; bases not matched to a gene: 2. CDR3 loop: CASSPGQSYEQYF. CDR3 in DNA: TGTGCCAGCAGCCCGGGACAGTCCTACGAGCAGTACTTC.

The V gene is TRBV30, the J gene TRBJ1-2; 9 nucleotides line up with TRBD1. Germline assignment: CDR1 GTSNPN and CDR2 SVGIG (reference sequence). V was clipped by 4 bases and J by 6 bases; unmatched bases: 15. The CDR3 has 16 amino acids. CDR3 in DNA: TGTGCCTGGATCTTCAAAGGACAGGGGTATCCGGATGGCTACACCTTC. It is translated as CAWIFKGQGYPDGYTF. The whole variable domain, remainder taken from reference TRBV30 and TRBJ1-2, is SQTIHQWPATLVQPVGSPLSLECTVEGTSNPNLYWYRQAAGRGLQLLFYSVGIGQISSEVPQNLSASRPQDRQFILSSKKLLLSDSGFYLCAWIFKGQGYPDGYTFGSGTRLTVV.

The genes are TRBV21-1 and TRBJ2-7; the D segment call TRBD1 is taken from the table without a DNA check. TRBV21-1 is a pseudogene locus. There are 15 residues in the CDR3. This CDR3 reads CASSTAGTGYYEQYF. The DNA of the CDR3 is TGTGCCAGCAGCACCGCCGGGACAGGATACTACGAGCAGTACTTC.